A selection of T cell receptor beta chains follows, all from one sample in a study of blood T cells in healthy people across ages. One entry per CDR3 protein, called by TCRdb with MiXCR from the 5' RACE reads. The sample shows about 600,000 distinct CDR3 sequences, less than 60% of them seen only once. The material sequenced was blood. The receptors derive from a man at least 80 years old in good health. Both conserved end residues are part of each CDR3. Fields, in order: clone size, D gene, V gene, J gene, CDR3 DNA, CDR3 protein. D genes are given only for firm matches. The size entry is marked missing in some rows and otherwise reads once, few, many or a size class.

>-|TRBD2|TRBV5-6|TRBJ2-1
TGTGCCAGCGCCCGGGGAGGGACTTACAATGAGCAGTTCTTC
CASARGGTYNEQFF
>-|TRBD1|TRBV20-1|TRBJ2-2
TGCAGTGCTAGAATAGGGGGCCCCGGGGAGCTGTTTTTT
CSARIGGPGELFF
>-|-|TRBV20-1|TRBJ1-1
TGCAGTGCCCTACTCCGTAACACTGAAGCTTTCTTT
CSALLRNTEAFF
>-|-|TRBV5-6|TRBJ2-7
TGTGCCAGCAGCTCCGCGCTGGTTGCTTCCTACGAGCAGTACTTC
CASSSALVASYEQYF
>-|TRBD1|TRBV4-2|TRBJ1-6
TGTGCCAGCAGCCAAGTTGGGACAGCTAATTCACCCCTCCACTTT
CASSQVGTANSPLHF
>-|-|TRBV4-1|TRBJ2-7
TGCGCCAGCAGTCAAGAGGCGGCAGGGCCTTACGAGCAGTACTTC
CASSQEAAGPYEQYF
>few|-|TRBV11-3|TRBJ2-1
TGTGCCAGCAGCTTAGCCCGGGAGAGAAATGAGCAGTTCTTC
CASSLARERNEQFF
>once|-|TRBV27|TRBJ1-4
TGTGCCAGCAGTTTATCACTAGACAGGATGAGTGATGAAAAACTGTTTTTT
CASSLSLDRMSDEKLFF
>-|-|TRBV29-1|TRBJ1-2
TGCAGCGTTCCCCCAGACTATGGCTACACCTTC
CSVPPDYGYTF
>many|TRBD1|TRBV29-1|TRBJ2-7
TGCAGCGTTGAAGGGACAGGGAGGAACTACGAGCAGTACTTC
CSVEGTGRNYEQYF
>-|-|TRBV28|TRBJ1-1
TGTGCCGGACACAGGCGGCCGATGAACACTGAAGCTTTCTTT
CAGHRRPMNTEAFF
>-|-|TRBV5-1|TRBJ2-5
TGCGCCAGCAGCCGGAGCCCAGGTCGGCAGATGGAGACCCAGTACTTC
CASSRSPGRQMETQYF
>few|-|TRBV10-3|TRBJ1-2
TGTGCCATCAGTCTCCGAAGTAATTATGGCTACACCTTC
CAISLRSNYGYTF
>-|-|TRBV6-6|TRBJ1-2
TGTGCCAGCAGTGGAACCGGGACGTCTGGCTATGGCTACACCTTC
CASSGTGTSGYGYTF
>-|-|TRBV13|TRBJ2-3
TGTGCCAGCAGCTTCACGGGAGCGGTAGATACGCAGTATTTT
CASSFTGAVDTQYF
>-|-|TRBV9|TRBJ2-1
TGTGCCAGCTTTCCACTGACGGCTGGCGAGCAGTTCTTC
CASFPLTAGEQFF
>-|-|TRBV6-5|TRBJ2-1
TGTGCCAGCACCAAAACAGGGACGGTGGCTAATGAGCGGTTCTTC
CASTKTGTVANERFF
>few|TRBD1|TRBV27|TRBJ2-1
TGTGCCAGCAGTTTGGGACAGGGGGGTGAGTTCTTC
CASSLGQGGEFF
>-|-|TRBV7-2|TRBJ2-3
TGTGCCAGCAGCAGAAATAGGGATACGCAGTATTTT
CASSRNRDTQYF
>-|-|TRBV7-2|TRBJ1-2
TGTGCCAGCAGCTTAGTTGGTGGTGGCTACACCTTC
CASSLVGGGYTF
>-|TRBD1|TRBV12-3/TRBV12-4|TRBJ1-2
TGTGCCAGCACCCGGGACAGCCTTCTTAACTATGGCTACACCTTC
CASTRDSLLNYGYTF
>-|TRBD2|TRBV20-1|TRBJ2-5
TGCAGTGCTAGAGAACTAGCGGGGGTGAAGACCCAGTACTTC
CSARELAGVKTQYF
>-|-|TRBV29-1|TRBJ2-5
TGCAGCGCCCGGGGGACAGCGTACCAAGAGACCCAGTACTTC
CSARGTAYQETQYF
>-|-|TRBV7-8|TRBJ2-5
TGTGCCAGCAGCCCGATACGAAGCACTAGGGCCGTGGAGACCCAGTACTTC
CASSPIRSTRAVETQYF
>-|-|TRBV30|TRBJ1-6
TGTGCCTGGCAAGGGACGGCCTCTGGACCCCTCCACTTT
CAWQGTASGPLHF
>many|TRBD2|TRBV6-5|TRBJ2-1
TGTGCCAGCAGTTTAGCGGGAGGGCCCTATGAGCAGTTCTTC
CASSLAGGPYEQFF
>-|-|TRBV5-1|TRBJ2-2
TGCGCCAGCAGCTTGGTACCGGCGGGGAGCGCAACCGGGGAGCTGTTTTTT
CASSLVPAGSATGELFF
>few|-|TRBV6-5|TRBJ2-2
TGTGCCAGCAGTTACTCAGGAGGGGTAGGCACCGGGGAGCTGTTTTTT
CASSYSGGVGTGELFF
>few|-|TRBV29-1|TRBJ1-1
TGCAGCGCCGCCCCGGGCCTAGGACGGAACACTGAAGCTTTCTTT
CSAAPGLGRNTEAFF
>-|TRBD1|TRBV2|TRBJ1-2
TGTGCCAGCAGTTATTTGCAGGGGGCGAGCTATGGCTACACCTTC
CASSYLQGASYGYTF
>once|-|TRBV4-3|TRBJ2-3
TGCGCCAGCAGCCCAAGGGGGCCGGGAGGAGGAAGCACAGATACGCAGTATTTT
CASSPRGPGGGSTDTQYF
>-|TRBD2|TRBV28|TRBJ2-1
TGTGCCAGCAGTTTGACTAGCGGTATCGTTGAGCAGTTCTTC
CASSLTSGIVEQFF
>-|-|TRBV7-2|TRBJ2-1
TGTGCCAGCAGCTCAGGCCTAGGGACGACCCGTTACCGTACTGAGCAGTTCTTC
CASSSGLGTTRYRTEQFF
>-|TRBD1|TRBV7-3|TRBJ1-4
TGTGCCAGCAGCTTGCCGCGACAGGGCGGTGAAAAACTGTTTTTT
CASSLPRQGGEKLFF
>few|TRBD2|TRBV6-2/TRBV6-3|TRBJ2-1
TGTGCCAGCAGTTATTATGGGACTAGCAGGAGAAATGAGCAGTTCTTC
CASSYYGTSRRNEQFF
>-|-|TRBV7-9|TRBJ2-1
TGTGCCAGCAGCTTTGCCGGGACTGGCCAGTTCTTC
CASSFAGTGQFF
>-|TRBD1|TRBV29-1|TRBJ1-4
TGCAGCGTTTCGGCAGGGGGGCATGAAAAACTGTTTTTT
CSVSAGGHEKLFF
>-|-|TRBV6-5|TRBJ2-2
TGTGCCAGCAGTGACGAGACAGCCGGCGGGGAGCTGTTTTTT
CASSDETAGGELFF